The 9 T cell receptor beta chains reported below all come from one sample, sequenced in a study of cytomegalovirus exposure and HLA in healthy donors. The protocol was immunoSEQ multiplex PCR, while the TCRdb copy is restricted to in-frame clones and leaves out a portion. This table holds around 60,000 clones, about 95% found once. Material for sequencing was PBMCs. Receptors originate from a woman aged 18-29 years in good health and CMV-seronegative.

J is TRBJ2-7 and V is TRBV29-1, with TRBD2 identical over 13 bases. With 4 bases clipped from V and 0 bases from J, the junction kept 6 bases outside the gene matches. In germline, CDR1 is SQVTM, CDR2 ANQGSEA. The CDR3 spans 16 residues. The DNA of the CDR3 is TGCAGCGTTGTTTCGGGACTAGCGGGGATCTCCTACGAGCAGTACTTC. This gives the protein CSVVSGLAGISYEQYF.

The chain is built from TRBV29-1 and TRBJ2-1; tentatively, D is TRBD1 (6 bases). This CDR3 has 11 residues. Germline-derived CDR1 and CDR2 are SQVTM and ANQGSEA. V lost 8 bases and J 15 bases, leaving 20 bases between the germline ends. The CDR3 nucleotides read TGCAGCTCCTCCGTGGGGTGGGGGCTGTTCTTC. It yields the protein CSSSVGWGLFF.

In this sample, this clone turned up once. This chain joins TRBV6-6 and TRBJ2-1, with TRBD2 matching over 7 bases. Germline values: CDR1 MNHNY, CDR2 SVGAGI (reference sequence). The trim removed 7 bases at V and 4 bases at J, leaving 7 bases unmatched. The CDR3 covers 14 residues. In DNA form, the CDR3 reads TGTGCCAGCACGCAGCGGGACCCGTACAATGAGCAGTTCTTC. Amino acids: CASTQRDPYNEQFF.

The J gene is TRBJ2-5, the V gene TRBV4-3, with 7 bases aligning to TRBD2. Unmatched junction bases numbered 5, after V lost 0 bases and J lost 1 base. The CDR3 sequence is 16 residues long. Germline V CDR1 and CDR2: LGHNA, YSLEER. CDR3 bases: TGCGCCAGCAGCCAAGAGGGGGGGGAGCCCCAAGAGACCCAGTACTTC. Protein product: CASSQEGGEPQETQYF.

The V call is TRBV5-1, the J call TRBJ2-1; D is unclear. The CDR3 is 11 residues long. Germline V gives CDR1 SGHRS, CDR2 YFSETQ. Between the trimmed V and J ends, which lost 0 bases and 9 bases, there was a span of 4 bases. CDR3 coding DNA: TGCGCCAGCAGCTTGGTCGGTGAGCAGTTCTTC. Translating it yields CASSLVGEQFF.

This sequence joins TRBV15 and TRBJ1-5; the match to TRBD1 covers 9 bases. The CDR3 extends over 18 amino acids. V dropped 3 bases and J dropped 4; count of bases not matched to a gene: 13. Germline V gives CDR1 LNHNV, CDR2 YYDKDF (reference sequence). The CDR3: CATSRGRTGAYGNQPQHF. The CDR3 nucleotides read TGTGCCACCAGCAGGGGCCGGACAGGGGCCTATGGTAATCAGCCCCAGCATTTT.

V is TRBV14 and J is TRBJ1-4; 7 nucleotides line up with TRBD1. J lost 8 bases, V lost 4 bases, and 10 bases had no gene match. Germline assignment: CDR1 SGHDN and CDR2 FVKESK. CDR3 length equals 15 residues. The CDR3 protein is CASSPTDRVGEKLFF. The CDR3 DNA sequence: TGTGCCAGCAGCCCCACCGACAGGGTTGGCGAAAAACTGTTTTTT.

V is TRBV7-2 and J is TRBJ2-5; TRBD2 aligns across 10 bases. The ends lost 5 bases at V and 5 bases at J; junction bases unmatched: 17. Per the germline V gene, CDR1 is SGHTA and CDR2 is FQGNSA. This CDR3 contains 18 residues. The CDR3 sequence: CASSPKRGSSGSWETQYF. Written as DNA, the CDR3 is TGTGCCAGCAGCCCCAAACGGGGGTCTAGCGGGAGTTGGGAGACCCAGTACTTC.

The chain is built from TRBV27 and TRBJ2-5; D is possibly TRBD1 (6 bases). The V end was cut by 7 bases, the J end by 5 bases, with 14 bases between. In germline, CDR1 is MNHEY, CDR2 SMNVEV (reference sequence). The CDR3 has 13 amino acids. The CDR3 DNA sequence: TGTGCCAGCACCTTGAGAAGGGGGGAGACCCAGTACTTC. Protein product: CASTLRRGETQYF.